This T cell receptor (beta chain) emerged from a study of shared clonotypes between healthy human individuals. Across the study: Per donor, three plates held CD4 naive cells, three held CD4 memory, two held CD8 naive and one held CD8 memory.

Trimming removed 3 bases from V and 5 bases from J; junction bases left unmatched: 6. Germline V CDR1 and CDR2: SGHAT, FQNNGV. The CDR3 covers 15 residues. Study-level points and caveats: Larger richness was generally estimated for naive than memory subsets.

Details on this clone: Its target is unknown.

Genomic DNA of every subset was divided equally among multiple immunoSEQ plates. Sequencing used immunoSEQ multiplex PCR; TCRdb keeps in-frame clones, though not all of them. The sample records around 510,000 clones, around 95% being singletons. The source is a woman aged 25-40 years in good health. Input material: naive CD4+ T cells sorted from blood. Documented subset: CD45RA+ positively selected. The chain recombines TRBV11-2 with TRBJ2-2, with 7 bases aligning to TRBD1. This chain's CDR3 is CASSFWTGKTGELFF. The CDR3 DNA reads TGTGCCAGCAGCTTCTGGACAGGAAAGACCGGGGAGCTGTTTTTT.